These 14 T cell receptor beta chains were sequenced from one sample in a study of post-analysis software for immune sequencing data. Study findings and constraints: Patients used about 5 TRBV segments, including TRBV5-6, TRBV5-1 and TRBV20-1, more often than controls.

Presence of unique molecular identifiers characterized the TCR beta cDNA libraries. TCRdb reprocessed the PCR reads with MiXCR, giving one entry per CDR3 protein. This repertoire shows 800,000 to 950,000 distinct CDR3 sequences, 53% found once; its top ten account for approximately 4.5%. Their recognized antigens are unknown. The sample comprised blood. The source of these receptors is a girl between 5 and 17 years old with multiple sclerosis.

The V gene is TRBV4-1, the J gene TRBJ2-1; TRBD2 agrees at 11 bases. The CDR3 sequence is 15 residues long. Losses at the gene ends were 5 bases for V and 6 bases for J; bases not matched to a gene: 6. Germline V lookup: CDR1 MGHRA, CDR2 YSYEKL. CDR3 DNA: TGCGCCAGCAGCACCCTGGGACTAGCGGCCAATGAGCAGTTCTTC. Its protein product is CASSTLGLAANEQFF.

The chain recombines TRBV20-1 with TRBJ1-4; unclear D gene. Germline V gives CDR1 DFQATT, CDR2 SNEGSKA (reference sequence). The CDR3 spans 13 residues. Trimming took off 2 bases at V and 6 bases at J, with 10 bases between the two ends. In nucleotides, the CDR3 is TGCAGTGCTAGATCTGCTTCTCATGAAAAACTGTTTTTT. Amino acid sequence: CSARSASHEKLFF.

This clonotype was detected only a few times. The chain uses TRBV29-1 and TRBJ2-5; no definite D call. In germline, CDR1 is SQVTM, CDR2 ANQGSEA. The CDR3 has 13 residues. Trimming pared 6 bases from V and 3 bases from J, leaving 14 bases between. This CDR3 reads CSVLRIAEETQYF. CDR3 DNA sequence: TGCAGCGTCCTACGGATCGCGGAAGAGACCCAGTACTTC.

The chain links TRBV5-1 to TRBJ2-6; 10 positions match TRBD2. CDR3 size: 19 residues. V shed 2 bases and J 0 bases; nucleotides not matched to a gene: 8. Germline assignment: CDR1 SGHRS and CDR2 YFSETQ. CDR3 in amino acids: CASSFGLAGVHSGANVLTF. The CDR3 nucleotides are TGCGCCAGCAGCTTCGGGCTAGCGGGAGTTCACTCTGGGGCCAACGTCCTGACTTTC.

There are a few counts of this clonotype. This CDR3 is CASSSGRVNGYTF. CDR3 nucleotide sequence: TGTGCCAGCAGCTCCGGACGGGTCAATGGCTACACCTTC. The chain uses TRBV5-4 and TRBJ1-2; D gene unclear. With 3 bases removed from V and 6 bases from J, the gap between germline ends came to 12 bases. Germline-derived CDR1 and CDR2 are SGHNT and YYREEE (reference sequence). The CDR3 covers 13 residues.

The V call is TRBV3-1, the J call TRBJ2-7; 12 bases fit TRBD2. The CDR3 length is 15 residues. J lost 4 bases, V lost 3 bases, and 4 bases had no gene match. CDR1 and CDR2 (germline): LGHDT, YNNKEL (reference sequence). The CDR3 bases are TGTGCCAGCAGCCAGACTAGCGGGGGAAAGTACGAGCAGTACTTC. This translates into CASSQTSGGKYEQYF.

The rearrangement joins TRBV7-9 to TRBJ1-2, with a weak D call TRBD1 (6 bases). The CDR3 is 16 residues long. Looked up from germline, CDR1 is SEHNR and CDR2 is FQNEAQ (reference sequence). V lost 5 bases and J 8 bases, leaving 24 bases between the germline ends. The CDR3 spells CASSGPTWDTHQGYTF. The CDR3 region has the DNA TGTGCCAGCAGCGGCCCGACCTGGGACACCCATCAGGGCTACACCTTC.

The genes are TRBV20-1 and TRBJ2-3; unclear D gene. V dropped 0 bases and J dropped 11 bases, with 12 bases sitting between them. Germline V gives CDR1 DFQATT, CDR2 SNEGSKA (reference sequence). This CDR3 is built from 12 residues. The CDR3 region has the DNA TGCAGTGCTAGAGATTACGTGACGGGGCAGTATTTT. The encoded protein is CSARDYVTGQYF.

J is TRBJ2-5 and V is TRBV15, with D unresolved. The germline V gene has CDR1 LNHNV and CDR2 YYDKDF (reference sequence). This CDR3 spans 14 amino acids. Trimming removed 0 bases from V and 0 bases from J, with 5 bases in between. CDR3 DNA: TGTGCCACCAGCAGAGATTCCAACCAAGAGACCCAGTACTTC. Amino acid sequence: CATSRDSNQETQYF. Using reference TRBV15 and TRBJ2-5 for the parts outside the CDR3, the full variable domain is DAMVIQNPRYQVTQFGKPVTLSCSQTLNHNVMYWYQQKSSQAPKLLFHYYDKDFNNEADTPDNFQSRRPNTSFCFLDIRSPGLGDTAMYLCATSRDSNQETQYFGPGTRLLVL.

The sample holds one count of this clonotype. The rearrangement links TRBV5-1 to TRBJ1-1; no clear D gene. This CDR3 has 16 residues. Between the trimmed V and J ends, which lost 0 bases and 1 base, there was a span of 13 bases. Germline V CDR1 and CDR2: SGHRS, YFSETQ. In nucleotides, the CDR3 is TGCGCCAGCAGCTTGGTTTCGGCGCGGGGGAACACTGAAGCTTTCTTT. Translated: CASSLVSARGNTEAFF.

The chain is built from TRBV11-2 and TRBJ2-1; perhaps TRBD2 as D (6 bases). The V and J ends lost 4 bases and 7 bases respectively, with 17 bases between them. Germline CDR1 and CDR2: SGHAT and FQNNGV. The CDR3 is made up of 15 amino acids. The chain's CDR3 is CASSSTESGGNEQFF. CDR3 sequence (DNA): TGTGCCAGCAGCTCTACAGAATCCGGAGGGAATGAGCAGTTCTTC.

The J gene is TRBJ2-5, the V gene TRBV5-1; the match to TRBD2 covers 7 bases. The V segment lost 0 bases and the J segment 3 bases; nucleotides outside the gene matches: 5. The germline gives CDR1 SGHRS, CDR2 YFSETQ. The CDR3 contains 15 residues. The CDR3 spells CASSLAELAEETQYF. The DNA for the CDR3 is TGCGCCAGCAGCTTGGCCGAGCTAGCGGAAGAGACCCAGTACTTC.

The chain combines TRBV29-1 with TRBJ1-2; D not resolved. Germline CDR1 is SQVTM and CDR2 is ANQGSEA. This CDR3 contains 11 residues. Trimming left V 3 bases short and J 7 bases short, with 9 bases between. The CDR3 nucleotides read TGCAGCGTTGAGTTTCGGGGTGGCTACACCTTC. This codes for CSVEFRGGYTF.

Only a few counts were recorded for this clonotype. CDR3 residues: CASSQSNTGTYEQYF. The CDR3 DNA follows: TGTGCCAGCAGCCAATCTAACACGGGAACCTACGAGCAGTACTTC. The rearrangement joins TRBV4-2 to TRBJ2-7, with D maybe TRBD2 (5 bases). The V end lost 2 bases, the J end lost 2 bases, and 13 bases lay between the germline ends. Germline loops: CDR1 LGHNA, CDR2 YNFKEQ. The CDR3 loop spans 15 amino acids.